This T cell receptor (beta chain) was found in a study of regulatory T cells in long-lasting Graves disease. General study findings and limits: Persistent disease showed a preference for TRBV28, TRBJ1-2 and TRBJ2-5. The TCR repertoire of persistent Graves' patients was less diverse than that of newly diagnosed ones.

A single record per CDR3 protein comes from TCRdb applying MiXCR to the reads. The sample lists about 720 distinct CDR3 sequences; about 61% were seen once. This clonotype was counted between two and nine times. The antigen remains unidentified. Germline lookup yields CDR1 DFQATT and CDR2 SNEGSKA (reference sequence). This CDR3 has 15 amino acids. J was trimmed by 7 bases and V by 3 bases; bases with no gene match: 14. PBMCs were the source of the RNA used for TCR sequencing. Graves' disease diagnosis followed American Thyroid Association guidelines. Patients were enrolled at an endocrinology department in Xi'an, China.

This receptor was identified in a woman aged 40 to 50 with Graves disease. The chain recombines TRBV20-1 with TRBJ2-7, with TRBD2 matching over 8 bases. Specimen: peripheral blood mononuclear cells (PBMCs), collected with antithyroid drug treatment, in newly diagnosed or persistent Graves disease (not recorded which). The CDR3 protein is CSARPPQRESGEQYF. In DNA, the CDR3 is TGCAGTGCTAGGCCCCCCCAGCGGGAGAGTGGTGAGCAGTACTTC.